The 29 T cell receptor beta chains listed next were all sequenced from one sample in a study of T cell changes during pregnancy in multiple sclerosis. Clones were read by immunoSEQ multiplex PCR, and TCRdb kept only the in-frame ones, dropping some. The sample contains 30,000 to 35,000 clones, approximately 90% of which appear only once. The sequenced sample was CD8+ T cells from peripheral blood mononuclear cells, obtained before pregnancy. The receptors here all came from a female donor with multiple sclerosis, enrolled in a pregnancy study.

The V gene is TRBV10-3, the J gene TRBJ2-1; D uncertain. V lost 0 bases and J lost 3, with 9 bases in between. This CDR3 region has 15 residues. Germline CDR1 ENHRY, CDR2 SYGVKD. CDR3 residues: CAISESALVYNEQFF. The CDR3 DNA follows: TGTGCCATCAGTGAGTCTGCACTGGTCTACAATGAGCAGTTCTTC.

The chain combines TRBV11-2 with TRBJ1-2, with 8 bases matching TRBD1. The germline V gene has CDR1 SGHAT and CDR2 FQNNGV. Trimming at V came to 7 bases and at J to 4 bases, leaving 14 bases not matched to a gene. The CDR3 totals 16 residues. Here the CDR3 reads CASTRTGTGVAYGYTF. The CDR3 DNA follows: TGTGCCAGCACCCGAACCGGGACAGGAGTGGCCTATGGCTACACCTTC.

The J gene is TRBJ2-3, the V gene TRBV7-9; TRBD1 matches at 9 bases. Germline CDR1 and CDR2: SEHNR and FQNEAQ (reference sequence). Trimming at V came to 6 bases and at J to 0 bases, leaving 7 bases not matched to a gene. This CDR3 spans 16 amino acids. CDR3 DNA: TGTGCCAGCAGTCCCACCGGGACAGGGAGCACAGATACGCAGTATTTT. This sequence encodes CASSPTGTGSTDTQYF. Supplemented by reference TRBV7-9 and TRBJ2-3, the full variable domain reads DTGVSQNPRHKITKRGQNVTFRCDPISEHNRLYWYRQTLGQGPEFLTYFQNEAQLEKSRLLSDRFSAERPKGSFSTLEIQRTEQGDSAMYLCASSPTGTGSTDTQYFGPGTRLTVL.

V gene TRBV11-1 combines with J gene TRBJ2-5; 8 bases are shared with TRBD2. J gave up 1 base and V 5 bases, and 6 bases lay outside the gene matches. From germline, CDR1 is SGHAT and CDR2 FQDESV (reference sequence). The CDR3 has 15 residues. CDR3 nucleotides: TGTGCCAGCAGCCTGCGGGGGGCGTTCCAAGAGACCCAGTACTTC. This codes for CASSLRGAFQETQYF. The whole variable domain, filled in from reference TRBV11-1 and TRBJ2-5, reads EAEVAQSPRYKITEKSQAVAFWCDPISGHATLYWYRQILGQGPELLVQFQDESVVDDSQLPKDRFSAERLKGVDSTLKIQPAELGDSAMYLCASSLRGAFQETQYFGPGTRLLVL.

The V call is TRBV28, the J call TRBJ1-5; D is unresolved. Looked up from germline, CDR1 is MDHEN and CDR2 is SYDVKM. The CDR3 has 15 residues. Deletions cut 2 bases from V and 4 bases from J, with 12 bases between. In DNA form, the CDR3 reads TGTGCCAGCAGTTTAACCGAGAAAATGAATCAGCCCCAGCATTTT. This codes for CASSLTEKMNQPQHF.

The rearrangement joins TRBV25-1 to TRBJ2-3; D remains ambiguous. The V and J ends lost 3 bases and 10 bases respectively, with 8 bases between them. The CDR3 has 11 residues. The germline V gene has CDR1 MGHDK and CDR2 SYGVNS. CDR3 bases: TGTGCCAGCAGTGACTATTCCGCGCAGTATTTT. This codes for CASSDYSAQYF.

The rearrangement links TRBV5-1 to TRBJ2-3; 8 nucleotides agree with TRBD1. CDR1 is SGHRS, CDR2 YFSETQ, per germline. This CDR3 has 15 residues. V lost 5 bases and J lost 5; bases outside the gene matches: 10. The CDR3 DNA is TGCGCCAGCAGTTCCTTGACAGGGGTGGGAGATACGCAGTATTTT. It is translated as CASSSLTGVGDTQYF.

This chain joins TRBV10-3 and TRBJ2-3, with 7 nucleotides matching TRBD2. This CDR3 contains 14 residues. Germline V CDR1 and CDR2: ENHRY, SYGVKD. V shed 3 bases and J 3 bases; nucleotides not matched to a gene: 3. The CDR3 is CAISDPGGTDTQYF. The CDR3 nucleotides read TGTGCCATCAGTGACCCCGGGGGGACAGATACGCAGTATTTT.

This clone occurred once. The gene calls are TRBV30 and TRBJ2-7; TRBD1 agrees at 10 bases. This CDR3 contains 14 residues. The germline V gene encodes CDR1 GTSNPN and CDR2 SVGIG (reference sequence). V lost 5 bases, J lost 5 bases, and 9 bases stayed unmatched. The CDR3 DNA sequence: TGTGCCTGGGCAACGGGACAGGGGACCAACGAGCAGTACTTC. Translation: CAWATGQGTNEQYF.

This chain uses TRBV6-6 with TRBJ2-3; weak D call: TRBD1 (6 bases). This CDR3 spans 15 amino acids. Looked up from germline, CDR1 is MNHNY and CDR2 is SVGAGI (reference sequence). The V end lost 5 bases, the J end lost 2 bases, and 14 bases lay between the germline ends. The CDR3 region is CASSLQGLYTDTQYF. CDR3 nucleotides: TGTGCCAGCAGTCTACAGGGATTATACACAGATACGCAGTATTTT.

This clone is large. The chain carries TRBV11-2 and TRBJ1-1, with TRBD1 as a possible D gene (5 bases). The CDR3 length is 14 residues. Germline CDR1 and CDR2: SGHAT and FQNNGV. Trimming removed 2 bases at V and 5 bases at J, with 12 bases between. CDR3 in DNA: TGTGCCAGCAGCTTATTGGGGCTGGAGACTGAAGCTTTCTTT. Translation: CASSLLGLETEAFF.

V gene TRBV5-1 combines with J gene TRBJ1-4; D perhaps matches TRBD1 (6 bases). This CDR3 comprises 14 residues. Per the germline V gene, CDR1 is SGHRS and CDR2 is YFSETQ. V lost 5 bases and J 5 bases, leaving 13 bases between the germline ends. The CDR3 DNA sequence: TGCGCCAGCAGGGACAGTGGGATGAATGAAAAACTGTTTTTT. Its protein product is CASRDSGMNEKLFF. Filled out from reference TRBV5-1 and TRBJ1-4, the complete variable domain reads KAGVTQTPRYLIKTRGQQVTLSCSPISGHRSVSWYQQTPGQGLQFLFEYFSETQRNKGNFPGRFSGRQFSNSRSEMNVSTLELGDSALYLCASRDSGMNEKLFFGSGTQLSVL.

The CDR3: CASSHGQGAYEQYF. The CDR3 DNA reads as TGCGCCAGCAGCCATGGACAGGGTGCCTACGAGCAGTACTTC. The chain employs TRBV4-3 and TRBJ2-7; 8 positions agree with TRBD1. V lost 3 bases, J lost 2 bases, and 3 bases stayed unmatched. CDR1 is LGHNA, CDR2 YSLEER, per germline. The CDR3 runs to 14 residues.

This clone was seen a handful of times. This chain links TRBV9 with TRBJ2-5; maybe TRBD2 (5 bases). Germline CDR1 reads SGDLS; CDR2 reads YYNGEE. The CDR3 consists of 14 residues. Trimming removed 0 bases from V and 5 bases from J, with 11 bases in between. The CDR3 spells CASSVGSGWETQYF. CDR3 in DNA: TGTGCCAGCAGCGTAGGGAGCGGTTGGGAGACCCAGTACTTC.

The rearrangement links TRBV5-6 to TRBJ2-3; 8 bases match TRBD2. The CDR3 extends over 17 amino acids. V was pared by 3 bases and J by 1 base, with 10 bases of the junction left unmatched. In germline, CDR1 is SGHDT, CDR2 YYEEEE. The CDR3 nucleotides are TGTGCCAGCAGCTCCCTGGAGAGACTAGCGCGCACAGATACGCAGTATTTT. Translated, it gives CASSSLERLARTDTQYF.

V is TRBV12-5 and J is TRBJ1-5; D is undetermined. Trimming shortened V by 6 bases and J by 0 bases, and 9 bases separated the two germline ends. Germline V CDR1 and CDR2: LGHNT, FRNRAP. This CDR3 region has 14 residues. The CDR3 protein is CASGNSDSNQPQHF. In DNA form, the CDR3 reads TGTGCTAGTGGGAATAGTGATAGCAATCAGCCCCAGCATTTT.

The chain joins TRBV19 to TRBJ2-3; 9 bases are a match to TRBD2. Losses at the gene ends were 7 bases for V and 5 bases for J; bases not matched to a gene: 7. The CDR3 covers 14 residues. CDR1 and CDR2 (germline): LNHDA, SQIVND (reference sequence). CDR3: CASIVSGSGDTQYF. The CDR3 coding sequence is TGTGCCAGTATTGTTAGCGGGAGTGGAGATACGCAGTATTTT. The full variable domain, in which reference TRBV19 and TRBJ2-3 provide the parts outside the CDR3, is DGGITQSPKYLFRKEGQNVTLSCEQNLNHDAMYWYRQDPGQGLRLIYYSQIVNDFQKGDIAEGYSVSREKKESFPLTVTSAQKNPTAFYLCASIVSGSGDTQYFGPGTRLTVL.

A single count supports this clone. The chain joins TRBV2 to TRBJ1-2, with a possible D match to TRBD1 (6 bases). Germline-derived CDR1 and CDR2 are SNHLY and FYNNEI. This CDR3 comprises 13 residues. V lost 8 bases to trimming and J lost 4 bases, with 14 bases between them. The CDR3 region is CASWGGDGYGYTF. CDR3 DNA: TGTGCCAGCTGGGGGGGCGATGGCTATGGCTACACCTTC. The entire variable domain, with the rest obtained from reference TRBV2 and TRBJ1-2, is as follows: EPEVTQTPSHQVTQMGQEVILRCVPISNHLYFYWYRQILGQKVEFLVSFYNNEISEKSEIFDDQFSVERPDGSNFTLKIRSTKLEDSAMYFCASWGGDGYGYTFGSGTRLTVV.

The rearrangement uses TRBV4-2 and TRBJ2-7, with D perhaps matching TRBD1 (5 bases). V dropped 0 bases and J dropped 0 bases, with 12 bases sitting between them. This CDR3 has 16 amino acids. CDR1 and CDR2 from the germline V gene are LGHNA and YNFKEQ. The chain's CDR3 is CASSQDQTVPSYEQYF. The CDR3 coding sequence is TGTGCCAGCAGCCAAGATCAGACAGTCCCCTCCTACGAGCAGTACTTC.

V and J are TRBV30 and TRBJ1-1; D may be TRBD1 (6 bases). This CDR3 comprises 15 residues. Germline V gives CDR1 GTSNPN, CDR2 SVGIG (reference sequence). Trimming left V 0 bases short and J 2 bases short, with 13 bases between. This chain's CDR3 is CAWSVLEGVNTEAFF. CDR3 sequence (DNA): TGTGCCTGGAGTGTACTTGAGGGGGTAAACACTGAAGCTTTCTTT.

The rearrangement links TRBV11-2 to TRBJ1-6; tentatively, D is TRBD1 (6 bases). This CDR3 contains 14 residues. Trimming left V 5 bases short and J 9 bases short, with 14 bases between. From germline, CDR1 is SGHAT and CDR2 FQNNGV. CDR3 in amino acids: CASSLAQGISPLHF. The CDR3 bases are TGTGCCAGCAGCCTGGCCCAGGGGATTTCACCCCTCCACTTT.

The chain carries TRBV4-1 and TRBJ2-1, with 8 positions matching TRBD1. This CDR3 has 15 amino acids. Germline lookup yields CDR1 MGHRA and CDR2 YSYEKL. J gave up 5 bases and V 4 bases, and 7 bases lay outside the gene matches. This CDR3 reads CASSPKTGEDNEQFF. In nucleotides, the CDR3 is TGCGCCAGCAGCCCCAAGACAGGGGAAGACAATGAGCAGTTCTTC.

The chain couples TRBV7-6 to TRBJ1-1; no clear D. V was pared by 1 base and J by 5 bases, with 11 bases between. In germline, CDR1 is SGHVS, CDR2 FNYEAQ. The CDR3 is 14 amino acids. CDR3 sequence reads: CASSLGSGGTEAFF. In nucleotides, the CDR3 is TGTGCCAGCAGCTTAGGCTCCGGCGGTACTGAAGCTTTCTTT.

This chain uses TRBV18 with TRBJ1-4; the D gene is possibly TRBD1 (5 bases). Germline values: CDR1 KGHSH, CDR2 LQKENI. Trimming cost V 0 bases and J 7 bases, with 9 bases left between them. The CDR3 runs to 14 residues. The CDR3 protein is CASSPPVGGEKLFF. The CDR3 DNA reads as TGTGCCAGCTCACCACCGGTGGGGGGTGAAAAACTGTTTTTT.

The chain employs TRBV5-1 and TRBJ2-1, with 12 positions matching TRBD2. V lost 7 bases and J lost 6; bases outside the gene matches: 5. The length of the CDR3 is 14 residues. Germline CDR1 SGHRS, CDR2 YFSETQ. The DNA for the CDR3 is TGCGCCAGCGCCACTAGCGGGAGGTTCAATGAGCAGTTCTTC. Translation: CASATSGRFNEQFF.

As DNA, the CDR3 is TGTGCCAGCAGCGCTAGTACGGGACTAGCGTATACCGGGGAGCTGTTTTTT. Its protein product is CASSASTGLAYTGELFF. J is TRBJ2-2 and V is TRBV9, with 10 bases identical to TRBD2. The germline gives CDR1 SGDLS, CDR2 YYNGEE. The CDR3 covers 17 residues. Trimming took 3 bases from V and 5 from J; bases not matched to a gene: 10.

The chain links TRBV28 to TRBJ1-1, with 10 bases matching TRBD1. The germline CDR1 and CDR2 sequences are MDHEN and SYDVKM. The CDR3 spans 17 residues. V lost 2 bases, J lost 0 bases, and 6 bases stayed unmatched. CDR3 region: CASSLPDRGTMNTEAFF. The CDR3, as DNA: TGTGCCAGCAGTTTACCGGACAGGGGGACTATGAACACTGAAGCTTTCTTT.

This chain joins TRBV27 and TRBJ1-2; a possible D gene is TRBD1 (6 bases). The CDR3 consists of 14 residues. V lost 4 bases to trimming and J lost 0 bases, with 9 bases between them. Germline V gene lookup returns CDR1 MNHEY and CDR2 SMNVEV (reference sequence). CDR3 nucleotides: TGTGCCAGCAGTTCCGGACAGTCTAACTATGGCTACACCTTC. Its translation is CASSSGQSNYGYTF.

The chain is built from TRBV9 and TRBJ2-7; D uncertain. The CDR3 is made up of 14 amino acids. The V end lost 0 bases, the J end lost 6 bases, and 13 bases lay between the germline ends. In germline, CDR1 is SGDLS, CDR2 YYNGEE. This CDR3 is CASSVVATNGEQYF. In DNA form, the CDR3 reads TGTGCCAGCAGCGTAGTAGCTACCAACGGCGAGCAGTACTTC.